This T cell receptor beta chain was captured by sequencing in a study of regulatory T cells in long-lasting Graves disease. Study-level points and caveats: Researchers examined only peripheral blood and not thyroid tissue. Persistent-disease Graves' patients showed less TCR diversity than new cases.

Regarding this clonotype: Its antigen is undetermined.

For TCR beta, libraries came from iRepertoire HTBI primers and Arm-PCR of CDR3 regions. In TCRdb, the multiplex PCR reads were re-called with MiXCR into one record per CDR3 protein. The repertoire holds 200,000 to 250,000 distinct CDR3 sequences, with roughly 19% as singletons. As to time point: newly diagnosed GD, antithyroid drugs for less than 3 months. From RNA extracted from PBMCs, the TCR library was made. In addition, the sample was reused for a study of T cells in Graves' hyperthyroidism and ophthalmopathy. From that paper: Clinicians diagnosed patients from clinical symptoms, serum thyroxine and TRAb, thyroid ultrasound and orbital computed tomography.

The TCR was taken from a woman aged 25 to 39 with Graves disease. The starting material was peripheral blood mononuclear cells (PBMCs), obtained at new diagnosis, from a patient treated with antithyroid drugs.

CDR3 protein: CAWSVFRVEKLFF. The CDR3 bases are TGTGCCTGGAGTGTATTTAGGGTAGAAAAACTGTTTTTT. The rearrangement uses TRBV30 and TRBJ1-4; D is ambiguous. Trimming cost V 0 bases and J 8 bases, with 10 bases left between them. Looked up from germline, CDR1 is GTSNPN and CDR2 is SVGIG (reference sequence). The CDR3 loop spans 13 amino acids.